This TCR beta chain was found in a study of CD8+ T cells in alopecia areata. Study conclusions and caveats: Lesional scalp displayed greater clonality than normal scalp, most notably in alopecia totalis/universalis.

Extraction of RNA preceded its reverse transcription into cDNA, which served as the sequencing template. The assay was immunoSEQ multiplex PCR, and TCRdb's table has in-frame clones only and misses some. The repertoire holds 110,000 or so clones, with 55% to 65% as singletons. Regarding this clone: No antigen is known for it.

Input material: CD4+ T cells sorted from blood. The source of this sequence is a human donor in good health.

CDR3 protein: CASSLSRGSNEKLFF. The CDR3 nucleotides are TGTGCCAGCAGTCTCTCCAGGGGTTCTAATGAAAAACTGTTTTTT. V usage is TRBV6-5 and J usage is TRBJ1-4; tentative D call: TRBD1 (6 bases). Germline CDR1 MNHEY, CDR2 SVGAGI. The CDR3 covers 15 residues. V lost 5 bases and J lost 3, with 13 bases in between.